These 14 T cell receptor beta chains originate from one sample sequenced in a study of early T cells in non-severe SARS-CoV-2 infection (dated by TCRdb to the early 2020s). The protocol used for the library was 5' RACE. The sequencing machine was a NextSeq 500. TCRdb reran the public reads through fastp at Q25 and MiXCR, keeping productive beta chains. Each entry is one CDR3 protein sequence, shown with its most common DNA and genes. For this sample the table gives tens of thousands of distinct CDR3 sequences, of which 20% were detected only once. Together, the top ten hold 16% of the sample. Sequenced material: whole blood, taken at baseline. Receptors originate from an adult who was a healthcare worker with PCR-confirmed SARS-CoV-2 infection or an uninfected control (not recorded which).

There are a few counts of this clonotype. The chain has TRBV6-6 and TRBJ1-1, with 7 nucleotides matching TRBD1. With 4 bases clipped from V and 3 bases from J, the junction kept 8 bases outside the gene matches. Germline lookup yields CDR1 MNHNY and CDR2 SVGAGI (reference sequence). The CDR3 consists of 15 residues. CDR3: CASSFLQGGDTEAFF. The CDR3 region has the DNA TGTGCCAGCAGTTTCTTGCAGGGGGGGGACACTGAAGCTTTCTTT.

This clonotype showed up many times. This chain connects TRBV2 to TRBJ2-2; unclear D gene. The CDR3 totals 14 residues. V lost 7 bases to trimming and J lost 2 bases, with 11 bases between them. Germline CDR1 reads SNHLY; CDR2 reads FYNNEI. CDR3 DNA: TGTGCCAGCAAGAGACAAATTAACACCGGGGAGCTGTTTTTT. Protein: CASKRQINTGELFF.

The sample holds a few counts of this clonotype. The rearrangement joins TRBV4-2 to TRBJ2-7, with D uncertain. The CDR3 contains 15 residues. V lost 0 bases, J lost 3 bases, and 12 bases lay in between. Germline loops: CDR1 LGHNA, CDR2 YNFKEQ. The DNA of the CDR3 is TGTGCCAGCAGCCAAGATCGACTGGTAAACTACGAGCAGTACTTC. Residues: CASSQDRLVNYEQYF.

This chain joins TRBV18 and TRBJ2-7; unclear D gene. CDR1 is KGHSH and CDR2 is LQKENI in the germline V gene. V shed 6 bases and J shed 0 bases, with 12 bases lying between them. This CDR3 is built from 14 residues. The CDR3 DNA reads TGTGCCAGCTCGCTAGACCCTAGCTCCTACGAGCAGTACTTC. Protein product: CASSLDPSSYEQYF.

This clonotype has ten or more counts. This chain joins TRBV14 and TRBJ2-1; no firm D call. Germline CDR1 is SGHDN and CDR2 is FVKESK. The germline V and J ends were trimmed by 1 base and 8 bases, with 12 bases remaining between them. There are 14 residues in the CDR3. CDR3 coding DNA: TGTGCCAGCAGCCAAGGGTCGGCCTCGGATGAGCAGTTCTTC. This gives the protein CASSQGSASDEQFF. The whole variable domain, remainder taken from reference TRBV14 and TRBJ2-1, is EAGVTQFPSHSVIEKGQTVTLRCDPISGHDNLYWYRRVMGKEIKFLLHFVKESKQDESGMPNNRFLAERTGGTYSTLKVQPAELEDSGVYFCASSQGSASDEQFFGPGTRLTVL.

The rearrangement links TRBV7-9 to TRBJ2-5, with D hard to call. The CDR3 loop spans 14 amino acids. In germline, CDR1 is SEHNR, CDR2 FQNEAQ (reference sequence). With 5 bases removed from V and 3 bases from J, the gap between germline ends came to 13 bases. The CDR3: CASSVKNSEETQYF. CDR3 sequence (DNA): TGTGCCAGCAGCGTAAAGAACTCCGAAGAGACCCAGTACTTC.

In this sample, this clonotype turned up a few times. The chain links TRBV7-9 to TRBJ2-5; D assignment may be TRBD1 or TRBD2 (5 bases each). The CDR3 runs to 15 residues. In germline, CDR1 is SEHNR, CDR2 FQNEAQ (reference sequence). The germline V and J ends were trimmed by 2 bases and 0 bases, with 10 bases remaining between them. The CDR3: CASSLSPGHQETQYF. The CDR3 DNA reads TGTGCCAGCAGCTTATCGCCGGGACACCAAGAGACCCAGTACTTC. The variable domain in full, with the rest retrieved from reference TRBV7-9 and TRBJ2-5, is DTGVSQNPRHKITKRGQNVTFRCDPISEHNRLYWYRQTLGQGPEFLTYFQNEAQLEKSRLLSDRFSAERPKGSFSTLEIQRTEQGDSAMYLCASSLSPGHQETQYFGPGTRLLVL.

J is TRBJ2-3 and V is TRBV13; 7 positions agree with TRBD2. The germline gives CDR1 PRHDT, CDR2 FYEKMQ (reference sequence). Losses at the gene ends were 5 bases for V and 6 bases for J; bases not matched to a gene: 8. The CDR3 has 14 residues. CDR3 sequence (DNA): TGTGCCAGCAGCCGCGGGGGATTATCTGATACGCAGTATTTT. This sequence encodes CASSRGGLSDTQYF.

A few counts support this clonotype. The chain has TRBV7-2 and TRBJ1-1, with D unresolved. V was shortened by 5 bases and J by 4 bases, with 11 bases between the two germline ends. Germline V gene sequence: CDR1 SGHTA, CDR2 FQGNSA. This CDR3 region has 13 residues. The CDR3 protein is CASSALGGTEAFF. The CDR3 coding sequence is TGTGCCAGCAGCGCACTAGGAGGCACTGAAGCTTTCTTT.

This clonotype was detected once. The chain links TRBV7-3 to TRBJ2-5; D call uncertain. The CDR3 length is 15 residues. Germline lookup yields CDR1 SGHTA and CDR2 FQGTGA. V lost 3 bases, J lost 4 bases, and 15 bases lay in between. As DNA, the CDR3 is TGTGCCAGCAGCTTCGTTAACTCCCCGGGAGAGACCCAGTACTTC. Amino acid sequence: CASSFVNSPGETQYF.

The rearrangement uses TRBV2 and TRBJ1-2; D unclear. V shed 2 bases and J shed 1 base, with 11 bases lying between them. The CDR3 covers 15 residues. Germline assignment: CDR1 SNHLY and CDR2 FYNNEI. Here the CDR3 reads CASSESQAYNYGYTF. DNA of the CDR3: TGTGCCAGCAGTGAATCGCAGGCCTATAACTATGGCTACACCTTC. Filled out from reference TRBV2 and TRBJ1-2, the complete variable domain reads EPEVTQTPSHQVTQMGQEVILRCVPISNHLYFYWYRQILGQKVEFLVSFYNNEISEKSEIFDDQFSVERPDGSNFTLKIRSTKLEDSAMYFCASSESQAYNYGYTFGSGTRLTVV.

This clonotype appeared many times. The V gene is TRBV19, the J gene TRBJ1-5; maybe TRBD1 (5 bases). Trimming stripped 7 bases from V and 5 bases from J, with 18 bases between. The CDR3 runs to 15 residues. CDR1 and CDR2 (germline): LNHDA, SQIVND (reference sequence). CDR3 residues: CASTLQRGTDQPQHF. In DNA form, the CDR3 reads TGTGCCAGTACCCTCCAAAGAGGGACGGATCAGCCCCAGCATTTT. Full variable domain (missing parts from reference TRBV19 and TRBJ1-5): DGGITQSPKYLFRKEGQNVTLSCEQNLNHDAMYWYRQDPGQGLRLIYYSQIVNDFQKGDIAEGYSVSREKKESFPLTVTSAQKNPTAFYLCASTLQRGTDQPQHFGDGTRLSIL.

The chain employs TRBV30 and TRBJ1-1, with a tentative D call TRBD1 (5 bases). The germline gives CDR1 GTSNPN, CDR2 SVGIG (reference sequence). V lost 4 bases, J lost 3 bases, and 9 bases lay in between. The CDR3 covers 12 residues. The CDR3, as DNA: TGTGCCTGGACGTTAGGGGACACTGAAGCTTTCTTT. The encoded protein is CAWTLGDTEAFF.

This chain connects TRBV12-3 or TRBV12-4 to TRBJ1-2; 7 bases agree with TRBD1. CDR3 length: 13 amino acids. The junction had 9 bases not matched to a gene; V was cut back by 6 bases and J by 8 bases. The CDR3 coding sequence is TGTGCCAGCAGCATCTACAGGGGTTACGGCTACACCTTC. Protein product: CASSIYRGYGYTF.